The following is a T cell receptor (beta chain) sequence with its context. What this receptor recognizes is not known. Base qualities are missing; no much larger clone stands one base away. The TCR beta CDR3 regions were amplified from the RNA transcripts. For the first round of RT-PCR on the TCR CDR3, the HTBI primer set was used together with the Qiagen OneStep RT-PCR kit. Libraries were constructed in a second round of multiplex PCR, after which size selection and purification were performed. Sequencing of the libraries was done on an Illumina HiSeq2000 using paired-end 100 bp reads. Per the source publication's procedure: SOAPnuke was used to process the raw data, removing reads that contained adapters or uncalled bases, had a mean Phred below 15, or lacked an exact match to the constant primer or identifier. COPE v1.2.5 was used to merge the high-quality paired reads, and each unique nucleotide sequence was defined as a clonotype. Clonotypes were aligned to IMGT TRBV, TRBD and TRBJ reference segments using MiTCR v1.1. The analysis was restricted to V-J combinations with a frequency above 0.0001, which together covered around 99% of the repertoires. A TCS score was defined as the ratio between F50 (clonal expansion) and ExV (chaos), using BLOSUM62-based TCRdist between CDR3 peptides within each V-J. Welch's t-statistics and random forest reduced 514 V-J features to roughly 13, which were used in a naive Bayes classifier (R e1071). TCRdb's own reprocessing of the public reads used fastp at Q25 and MiXCR and kept productive beta chains. Each entry is one CDR3 protein sequence, shown with its most common DNA and genes. In this record, the V and J calls reflect TCRdb's handling and not the investigators' own analysis. The sample table records over 200,000 distinct CDR3 sequences; just over 14% of these occur just once. Of the sample, 10% to 15% is held by the ten largest clones.

The record originates from a study of T cells in Graves' hyperthyroidism and ophthalmopathy (dated by TCRdb to about 2019). Regarding the study in general: Peripheral blood samples were taken at initial diagnosis, before any treatment was given. To identify distinguishing TCR V-J signatures, a discovery cohort of around 100 patients was used, comprising 40 to 45 with Graves' ophthalmopathy and 57 with stable Graves' hyperthyroidism. Prospective prediction of ophthalmopathy was tested in an independent validation cohort consisting of roughly 19 hyperthyroidism patients and over 15 patients who later progressed to ophthalmopathy. The approximately 95 discovery patients were divided at random into training and test sets in a 7:3 ratio. In addition, the study compared T-cell repertoires in thyroid tissue and in blood from about six Graves' hyperthyroidism patients. After blood sampling, hyperthyroidism patients were treated with methimazole at a starting dose of 30 mg daily, and ophthalmopathy patients were treated with high-dose intravenous methylprednisolone. The paper describes TCR Vbeta CDR3 sequencing of 135 peripheral blood samples, made up of some 40 ophthalmopathy patients, some 80 hyperthyroidism patients and about 17 progressor patients. Broad study findings and their caveats: In cross-validation, a model built on a 13 V-J signature told ophthalmopathy apart from stable hyperthyroidism with 85% to 90% sensitivity and around 84% specificity, and in testing the same model reached 80%/75%. In validation, the model predicted progression to ophthalmopathy a median of roughly 6.5 months before onset, with 70% to 71% sensitivity and 72.22% specificity. No statistical method was used to set the sample size in advance, and investigators knew the group allocation. Most expanded thyroid clonotypes (frequency above 0.001) were also detected in blood, suggesting blood repertoires may reflect thyroid immune responses.

Hyperthyroidism patients were newly diagnosed, with disease duration under 2 months, and aged 18 to 65 years. Any patient with an uncontrolled infection, another autoimmune disease, pregnancy or lactation was excluded. Diagnoses were based on clinical symptoms, serum thyroxine and TRAb, thyroid ultrasound and orbital computed tomography. Blood from progressor patients was drawn when they were first diagnosed with hyperthyroidism, before any ophthalmopathy symptoms appeared. PBMCs were separated from 10 ml of fresh peripheral blood using Ficoll-Paque density gradient centrifugation. Patients classed as progressors first received a Graves' hyperthyroidism diagnosis and then went on to develop ophthalmopathy during follow-up. Trizol reagent was used to extract total RNA, and RNA quality was then checked on an Agilent 2100 Bioanalyzer. There are 14 amino acids in the CDR3, from cysteine to phenylalanine inclusive. Only the CDR3 DNA stays, 42 bases, in frame from base 1. CDR1 and CDR2 (GTSNPN, SVGIG) derive from the germline V gene (reference sequence). V gives up 5 bases and J gives up 7 bases, and the segment between their germline ends measures 20 bases.

The sequence links TRBV30 to TRBJ1-2, with the D gene too uncertain to name. This clonotype originated in a middle-aged woman with Graves' hyperthyroidism that later progressed to Graves' ophthalmopathy. Sequenced: blood. The DNA reads TGTGCCTGGGACGACGGACGAGCATTCCGTGGCTACACCTTC. The encoded protein is CAWDDGRAFRGYTF.